Included here is one TCR beta chain sequence, with context. The CDR3 totals 16 residues. Trimming took off 0 bases at V and 7 bases at J, with 19 bases between the two ends. CDR1 and CDR2 from the germline V gene are SGDLS and YYNGEE. Profiled with immunoSEQ multiplex PCR; TCRdb holds only in-frame clones, not every one. The sample lists tens of thousands of clones; 70% to 80% were seen once. This record comes from a study of PD-1 blockade in mismatch repair-deficient tumors. V usage is TRBV9 and J usage is TRBJ1-2; D remains ambiguous. The clonotype was recovered from an adult with mismatch repair-deficient cancer. This material consisted of peripheral blood, taken 2 weeks after starting pembrolizumab. This chain's CDR3 is CASSVEGYTTSGGYTF. The CDR3, as DNA: TGTGCCAGCAGCGTAGAAGGGTACACGACCTCGGGTGGCTACACCTTC.